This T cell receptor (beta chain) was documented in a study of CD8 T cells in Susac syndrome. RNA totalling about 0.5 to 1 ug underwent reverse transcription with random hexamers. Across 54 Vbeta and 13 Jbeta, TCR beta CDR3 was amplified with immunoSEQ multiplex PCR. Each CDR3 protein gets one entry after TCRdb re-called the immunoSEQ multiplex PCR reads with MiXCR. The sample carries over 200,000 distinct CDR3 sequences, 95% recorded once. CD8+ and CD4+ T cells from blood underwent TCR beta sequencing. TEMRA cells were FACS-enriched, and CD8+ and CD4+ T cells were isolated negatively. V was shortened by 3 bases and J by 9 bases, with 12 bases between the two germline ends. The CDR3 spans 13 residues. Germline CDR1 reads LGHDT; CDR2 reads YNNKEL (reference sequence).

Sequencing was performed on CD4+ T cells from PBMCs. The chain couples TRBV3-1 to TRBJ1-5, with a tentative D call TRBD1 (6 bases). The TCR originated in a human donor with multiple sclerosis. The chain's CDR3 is CASSQGAQGPQHF. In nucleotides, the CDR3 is TGTGCCAGCAGCCAGGGGGCACAAGGGCCCCAGCATTTT.